This TCR beta chain stems from a study of T cell responses to AZD1222 COVID-19 vaccine. Study conclusions and caveats: There were vaccine-associated CD4 TCRs across spike, dominant at 160-218 and 743-854. Just a handful of people given AZD1222 tested seropositive at baseline.

In regard to this clone: Its antigen remains unknown.

This CDR3 comprises 15 residues. V was shortened by 4 bases and J by 7 bases, with 19 bases between the two germline ends. The germline CDR1 and CDR2 sequences are LGHDT and YNNKEL (reference sequence). Libraries were prepared by immunoSEQ multiplex PCR; TCRdb keeps only in-frame clonotypes and omits some of them. The sample includes tens of thousands of clones, roughly 90% of them seen just once. The sample here was peripheral blood, taken 28 days after the second AZD1222 dose. The sequence was collected from an adult who received the AZD1222 COVID-19 vaccine. The V and J genes are TRBV3-1 (or the pseudogene TRBV3-2) and TRBJ1-2, with D maybe TRBD1 (5 bases). The DNA of the CDR3 is TGTGCCAGCAGCCTCAGCTCTTGGCAGGGACGTGGCTACACCTTC. Translation gives CASSLSSWQGRGYTF.